Listed below are T cell receptor beta chains from one sample, sequenced in a study of blood T cells in healthy people across ages. TCRdb called the 5' RACE reads again in MiXCR, with one record for every CDR3 protein. Of about 1 million distinct CDR3 sequences listed, 35% to 55% are singletons. Material for sequencing was blood. These receptors originate from a woman aged 55-70 years in good health. CDR3s include the opening cysteine and the closing phenylalanine or tryptophan. D genes are given only for firm matches. Size is omitted from some rows. Given values are once, few, many or a class for expanded clones.

d_call	cdr3_length	clone_size	v_call	j_call	cdr3_aa	cdr3_nt
TRBD2	16	many	TRBV12-3/TRBV12-4	TRBJ2-7	CASSQGLAGGPYEQYF	TGTGCCAGCAGTCAGGGACTAGCGGGAGGGCCCTACGAGCAGTACTTC
TRBD1	16	.	TRBV5-1	TRBJ1-1	CASSPISTDRGTEAFF	TGCGCCAGCAGCCCCATCAGTACCGACAGGGGGACTGAAGCTTTCTTT
TRBD2	16	.	TRBV5-1	TRBJ2-3	CASSRGEREVADTQYF	TGCGCCAGCAGCCGAGGCGAGCGGGAGGTCGCAGATACGCAGTATTTT
TRBD2	20	.	TRBV7-8	TRBJ2-3	CASSKQRGPGLATSIDTQYF	TGTGCCAGCAGCAAGCAACGGGGGCCGGGACTAGCGACAAGCATAGATACGCAGTATTTT
.	13	.	TRBV15	TRBJ1-5	CATSPDAVQPQHF	TGTGCCACCAGCCCCGACGCGGTCCAGCCCCAGCATTTT
TRBD2	15	.	TRBV20-1	TRBJ2-3	CSASVLAGGTDTQYF	TGCAGTGCTAGTGTGCTAGCGGGGGGCACAGATACGCAGTATTTT
.	14	few	TRBV7-8	TRBJ2-1	CASSQFSSYNEQFF	TGTGCCAGCAGTCAGTTTAGCTCCTACAATGAGCAGTTCTTC
.	15	.	TRBV24-1	TRBJ2-1	CATSDFLTGYNEQFF	TGTGCCACCAGTGATTTTCTTACAGGGTACAATGAGCAGTTCTTC
TRBD1	15	few	TRBV5-1	TRBJ2-5	CASSSLDRGEETQYF	TGCGCCAGCAGCTCGCTCGACAGGGGCGAAGAGACCCAGTACTTC
TRBD2	15	.	TRBV7-3	TRBJ2-7	CASSLNSGGVHEQYF	TGTGCCAGCAGCTTAAATAGCGGGGGGGTCCACGAGCAGTACTTC
.	13	.	TRBV5-6	TRBJ2-5	CASSLAVGETQYF	TGTGCCAGCAGCTTGGCTGTGGGAGAGACCCAGTACTTC
TRBD1	20	few	TRBV7-9	TRBJ2-3	CASSADLVPSTGRRTDTQYF	TGTGCCAGCAGCGCAGACCTGGTACCATCGACAGGGCGGAGAACAGATACGCAGTATTTT
.	12	.	TRBV2	TRBJ2-7	CASTWNSYEQYF	TGTGCCAGCACATGGAACTCCTACGAGCAGTACTTC
.	14	.	TRBV15	TRBJ2-1	CATSRAGGYNEQFF	TGTGCCACCAGCAGAGCGGGTGGCTACAATGAGCAGTTCTTC
.	14	.	TRBV25-1	TRBJ2-1	CASSEMGAGDEQFF	TGTGCCAGCAGTGAAATGGGGGCCGGGGATGAGCAGTTCTTC
.	15	few	TRBV7-9	TRBJ2-5	CASSLGESPRETQYF	TGTGCCAGCAGCTTAGGGGAGAGCCCGCGGGAGACCCAGTACTTC
TRBD1	14	.	TRBV4-1	TRBJ2-4	CASSQEGGLNIQYF	TGCGCCAGCAGCCAAGAAGGGGGCCTAAACATTCAGTACTTC
TRBD2	15	few	TRBV7-9	TRBJ2-3	CASVASGINTDTQYF	TGTGCCAGCGTGGCTAGCGGGATTAACACAGATACGCAGTATTTT
.	14	.	TRBV15	TRBJ2-3	CATSEGSRTDTQYF	TGTGCCACCAGCGAGGGTTCTCGCACAGATACGCAGTATTTT
TRBD2	15	few	TRBV6-6	TRBJ2-5	CASSYETSGRETQYF	TGTGCCAGCAGTTACGAGACTAGCGGGAGGGAGACCCAGTACTTC
.	15	.	TRBV27	TRBJ1-1	CASSLLPGRDTEAFF	TGTGCCAGCAGTTTACTCCCGGGGCGGGACACTGAAGCTTTCTTT
TRBD2	16	.	TRBV29-1	TRBJ2-2	CSVGMTSGPPPGELFF	TGCAGCGTTGGGATGACTAGCGGGCCTCCCCCCGGGGAGCTGTTTTTT
TRBD1	15	.	TRBV27	TRBJ2-5	CASSLSYRGQETQYF	TGTGCCAGCAGTTTATCTTACAGGGGCCAAGAGACCCAGTACTTC
.	12	.	TRBV2	TRBJ1-4	CASRDTDEKLFF	TGTGCCAGCAGAGACACCGATGAAAAACTGTTTTTT
.	13	.	TRBV2	TRBJ1-2	CASTSGPNYGYTF	TGTGCCAGCACCTCGGGGCCTAACTATGGCTACACCTTC
.	15	.	TRBV3-1	TRBJ2-1	CASSRGGQPYNEQFF	TGTGCCAGCAGCCGAGGGGGACAACCCTACAATGAGCAGTTCTTC
TRBD2	13	.	TRBV20-1	TRBJ2-1	CSQTSDSYNEQFF	TGCAGTCAGACTAGCGACTCCTACAATGAGCAGTTCTTC